This paragraph covers one T cell receptor (beta chain) sequence. Antigen: not known. The entry originates in a study of T cell responses to AZD1222 COVID-19 vaccine. About the research overall: Analyses pooled second doses at about 4 or about 12 weeks. Findings and caveats of the study: Donors were chiefly white British, with a greater number of females, and clonal diversity was perhaps underestimated. Seropositivity was recorded at baseline in only a handful of AZD1222 recipients. Nearly half of spike-specific TCRs reportedly target unmutated variant regions.

The CDR3 loop spans 15 amino acids. Looked up from germline, CDR1 is SGDLS and CDR2 is YYNGEE. With 0 bases clipped from V and 3 bases from J, the junction kept 1 base outside the gene matches. Libraries were prepared by immunoSEQ multiplex PCR; TCRdb keeps only in-frame clonotypes and omits some of them. The sample consists of about 93,000 clones, 80% to 90% of them appearing once. Material: peripheral blood, obtained on day 0 of AZD1222 vaccination. The chain carries TRBV9 and TRBJ2-1, with 9 bases lining up with TRBD2. The sequence came from an adult in good health. The CDR3 protein is CASSVGTSVYNEQFF. The CDR3 region has the DNA TGTGCCAGCAGCGTAGGGACTAGCGTCTACAATGAGCAGTTCTTC.